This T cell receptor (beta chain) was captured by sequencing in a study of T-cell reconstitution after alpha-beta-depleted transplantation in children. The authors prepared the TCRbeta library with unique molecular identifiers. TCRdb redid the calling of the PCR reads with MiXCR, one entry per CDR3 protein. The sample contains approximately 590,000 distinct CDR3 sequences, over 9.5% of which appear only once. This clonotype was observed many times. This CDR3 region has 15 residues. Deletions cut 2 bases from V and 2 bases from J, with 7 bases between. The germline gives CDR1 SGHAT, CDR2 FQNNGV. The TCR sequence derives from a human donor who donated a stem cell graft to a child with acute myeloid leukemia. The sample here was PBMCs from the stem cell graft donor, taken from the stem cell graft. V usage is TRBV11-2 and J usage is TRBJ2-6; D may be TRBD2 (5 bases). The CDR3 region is CASSLSEAGANVLTF. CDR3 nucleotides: TGTGCCAGCAGCTTATCGGAGGCTGGGGCCAACGTCCTGACTTTC.